This T cell receptor (beta chain) stems from a study of blood T cell repertoires in COVID-19. Trimming cost V 7 bases and J 1 base, with 14 bases left between them. The germline CDR1 and CDR2 sequences are SEHNR and FQNEAQ (reference sequence). This CDR3 spans 14 amino acids. Profiled with immunoSEQ multiplex PCR; TCRdb holds only in-frame clones, not every one. The table lists a few hundred thousand clones, roughly nine tenths of them singletons. The sequence was obtained from a man younger than 35 with active or convalescent COVID-19. Sequenced sample: peripheral blood. V usage is TRBV7-9 and J usage is TRBJ2-7, with TRBD1 as a possible D gene (5 bases). CDR3 residues: CASTPPQGSYEQYF. For the CDR3, the DNA is TGTGCCAGCACACCACCCCAGGGATCCTACGAGCAGTACTTC.